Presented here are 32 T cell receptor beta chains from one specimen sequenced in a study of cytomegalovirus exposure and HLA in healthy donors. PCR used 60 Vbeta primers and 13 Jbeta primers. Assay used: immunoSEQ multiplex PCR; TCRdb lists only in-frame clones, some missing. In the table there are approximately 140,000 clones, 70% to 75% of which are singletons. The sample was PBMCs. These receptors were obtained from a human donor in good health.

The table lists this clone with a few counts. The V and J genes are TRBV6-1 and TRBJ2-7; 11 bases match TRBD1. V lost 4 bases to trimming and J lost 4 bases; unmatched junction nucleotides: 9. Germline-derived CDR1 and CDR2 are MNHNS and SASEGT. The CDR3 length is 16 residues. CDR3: CASSGDTRDRGYEQYF. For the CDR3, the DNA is TGTGCCAGCAGTGGTGATACCCGGGACAGGGGGTACGAGCAGTACTTC.

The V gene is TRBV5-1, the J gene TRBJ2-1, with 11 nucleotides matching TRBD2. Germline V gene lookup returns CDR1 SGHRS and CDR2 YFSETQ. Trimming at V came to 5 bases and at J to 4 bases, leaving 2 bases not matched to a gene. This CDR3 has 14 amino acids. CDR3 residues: CASRASGGYNEQFF. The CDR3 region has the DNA TGCGCCAGCAGGGCTAGCGGGGGGTACAATGAGCAGTTCTTC.

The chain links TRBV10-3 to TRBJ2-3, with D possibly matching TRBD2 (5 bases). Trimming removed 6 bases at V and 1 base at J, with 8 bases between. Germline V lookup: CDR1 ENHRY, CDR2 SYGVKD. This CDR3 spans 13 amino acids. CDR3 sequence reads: CAIRAEGTDTQYF. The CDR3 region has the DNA TGTGCCATCAGAGCGGAGGGCACAGATACGCAGTATTTT.

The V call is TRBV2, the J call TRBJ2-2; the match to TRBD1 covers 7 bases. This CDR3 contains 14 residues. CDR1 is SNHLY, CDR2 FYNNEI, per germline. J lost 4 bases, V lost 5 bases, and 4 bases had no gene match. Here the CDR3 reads CASSRDRATGELFF. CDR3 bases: TGTGCCAGCAGTCGAGACAGGGCCACCGGGGAGCTGTTTTTT.

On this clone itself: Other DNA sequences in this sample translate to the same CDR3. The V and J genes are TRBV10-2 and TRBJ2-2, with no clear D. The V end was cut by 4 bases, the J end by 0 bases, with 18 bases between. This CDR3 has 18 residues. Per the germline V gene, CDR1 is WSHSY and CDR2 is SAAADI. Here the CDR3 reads CASSGVYGQATNTGELFF. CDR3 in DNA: TGCGCCAGCAGTGGAGTTTATGGGCAGGCCACGAACACCGGGGAGCTGTTTTTT.

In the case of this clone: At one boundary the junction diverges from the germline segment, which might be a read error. The CDR3 here is CASSQGLVGEQYF. The DNA of the CDR3 is TGCGCCAGCAGTCAAGGACTAGTTGGGGAGCAGTACTTC. This chain links TRBV4-1 with TRBJ2-7; 7 nucleotides agree with TRBD2. The V gene's germline CDR1 is MGHRA and CDR2 YSYEKL. The length of the CDR3 is 13 residues.

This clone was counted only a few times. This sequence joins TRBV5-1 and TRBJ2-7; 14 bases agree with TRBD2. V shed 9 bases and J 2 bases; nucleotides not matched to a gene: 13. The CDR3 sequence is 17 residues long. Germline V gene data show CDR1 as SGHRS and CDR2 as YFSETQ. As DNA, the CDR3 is TGCGCCACTTCAGAGGGACTAGCGGGAGTTGGGGCCTACGAGCAGTACTTC. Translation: CATSEGLAGVGAYEQYF. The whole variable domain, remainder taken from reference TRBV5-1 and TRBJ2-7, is KAGVTQTPRYLIKTRGQQVTLSCSPISGHRSVSWYQQTPGQGLQFLFEYFSETQRNKGNFPGRFSGRQFSNSRSEMNVSTLELGDSALYLCATSEGLAGVGAYEQYFGPGTRLTVT.

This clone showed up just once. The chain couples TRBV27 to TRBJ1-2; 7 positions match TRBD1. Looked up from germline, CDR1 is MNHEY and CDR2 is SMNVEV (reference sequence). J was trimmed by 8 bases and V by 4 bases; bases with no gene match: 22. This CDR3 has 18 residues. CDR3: CASSSPGLQGRAVRGYTF. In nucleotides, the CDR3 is TGTGCCAGCAGTTCCCCCGGATTACAGGGGCGCGCTGTTAGAGGCTACACCTTC.

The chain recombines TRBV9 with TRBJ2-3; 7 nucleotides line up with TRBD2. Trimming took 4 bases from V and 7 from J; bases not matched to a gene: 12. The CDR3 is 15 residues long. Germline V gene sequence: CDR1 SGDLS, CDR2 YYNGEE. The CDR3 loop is CASSLSGGGPHTQYF. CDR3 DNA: TGTGCCAGCAGCCTTAGTGGGGGAGGGCCACATACGCAGTATTTT. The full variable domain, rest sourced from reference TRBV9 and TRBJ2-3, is DSGVTQTPKHLITATGQRVTLRCSPRSGDLSVYWYQQSLDQGLQFLIQYYNGEERAKGNILERFSAQQFPDLHSELNLSSLELGDSALYFCASSLSGGGPHTQYFGPGTRLTVL.

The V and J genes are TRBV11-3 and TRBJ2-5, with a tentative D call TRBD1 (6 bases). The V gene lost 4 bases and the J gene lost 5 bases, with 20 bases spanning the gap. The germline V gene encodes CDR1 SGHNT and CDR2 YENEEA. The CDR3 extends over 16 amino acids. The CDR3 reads CASSSDIQGLLETQYF. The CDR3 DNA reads TGTGCCAGCAGCTCGGATATACAGGGTTTATTGGAGACCCAGTACTTC.

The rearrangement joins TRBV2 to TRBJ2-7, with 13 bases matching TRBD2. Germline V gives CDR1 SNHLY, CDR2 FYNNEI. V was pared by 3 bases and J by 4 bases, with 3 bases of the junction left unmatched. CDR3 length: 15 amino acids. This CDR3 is CASSERTSGSYEQYF. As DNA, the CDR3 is TGTGCCAGCAGTGAGAGGACTAGCGGGAGTTACGAGCAGTACTTC.

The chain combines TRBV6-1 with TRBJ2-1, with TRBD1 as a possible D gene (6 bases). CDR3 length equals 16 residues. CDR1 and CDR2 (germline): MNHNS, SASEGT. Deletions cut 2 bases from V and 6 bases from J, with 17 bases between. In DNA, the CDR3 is TGTGCCAGCAGTGAAAATCCGGGGTTAGGGGGCAATGAGCAGTTCTTC. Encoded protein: CASSENPGLGGNEQFF.

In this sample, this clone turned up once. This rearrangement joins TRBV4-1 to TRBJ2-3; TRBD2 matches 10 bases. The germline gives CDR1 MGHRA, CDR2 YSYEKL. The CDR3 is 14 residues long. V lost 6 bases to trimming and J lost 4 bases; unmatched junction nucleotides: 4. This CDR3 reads CASRASGRSDTQYF. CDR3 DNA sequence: TGCGCCAGCAGGGCTAGCGGGAGATCAGATACGCAGTATTTT.

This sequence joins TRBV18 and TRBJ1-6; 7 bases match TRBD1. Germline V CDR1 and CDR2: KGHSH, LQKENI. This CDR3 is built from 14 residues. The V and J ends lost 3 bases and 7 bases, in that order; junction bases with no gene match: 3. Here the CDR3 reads CASSPGQTNSPLHF. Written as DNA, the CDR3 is TGTGCCAGCTCACCGGGACAGACCAATTCACCCCTCCACTTT.

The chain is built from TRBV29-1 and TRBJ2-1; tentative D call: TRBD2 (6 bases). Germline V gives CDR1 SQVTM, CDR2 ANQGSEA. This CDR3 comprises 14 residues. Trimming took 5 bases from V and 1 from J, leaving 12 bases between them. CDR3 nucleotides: TGCAGCGTTTGTTTAGCGGTATCCTACAATGAGCAGTTCTTC. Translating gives CSVCLAVSYNEQFF.

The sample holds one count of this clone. CDR3 coding DNA: TGTGCCAGCAGCGTATCCCCCACTAGCACAGATACGCAGTATTTT. The encoded protein is CASSVSPTSTDTQYF. The chain joins TRBV9 to TRBJ2-3, with D unclear. The CDR3 runs 15 residues. V lost 1 base and J lost 0, with 9 bases in between. Per the germline V gene, CDR1 is SGDLS and CDR2 is YYNGEE. The full variable domain, in which reference TRBV9 and TRBJ2-3 provide the parts outside the CDR3, is DSGVTQTPKHLITATGQRVTLRCSPRSGDLSVYWYQQSLDQGLQFLIQYYNGEERAKGNILERFSAQQFPDLHSELNLSSLELGDSALYFCASSVSPTSTDTQYFGPGTRLTVL.

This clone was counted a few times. As DNA, the CDR3 is TGTGCCAGCAGGGGCCTCTCTGGAAACACCATATATTTT. It encodes CASRGLSGNTIYF. This chain uses TRBV6-6 with TRBJ1-3; D is unclear. Germline assignment: CDR1 MNHNY and CDR2 SVGAGI (reference sequence). CDR3 length: 13 amino acids. V lost 6 bases and J 0 bases, leaving 6 bases between the germline ends.

For the CDR3, the DNA is TGTGCCAGCAGCTACAGGGTGAATGAGCAGTTCTTC. Its translation: CASSYRVNEQFF. This chain joins TRBV5-6 and TRBJ2-1; a possible D gene is TRBD1 (6 bases). The germline gives CDR1 SGHDT, CDR2 YYEEEE. This CDR3 has 12 amino acids. Trimming took off 3 bases at V and 7 bases at J, with 8 bases between the two ends.

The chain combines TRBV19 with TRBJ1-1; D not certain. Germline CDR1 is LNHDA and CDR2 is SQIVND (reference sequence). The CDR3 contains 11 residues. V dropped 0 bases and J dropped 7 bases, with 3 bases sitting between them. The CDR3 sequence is CASSIDREAFF. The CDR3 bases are TGTGCCAGTAGTATAGACCGTGAAGCTTTCTTT.

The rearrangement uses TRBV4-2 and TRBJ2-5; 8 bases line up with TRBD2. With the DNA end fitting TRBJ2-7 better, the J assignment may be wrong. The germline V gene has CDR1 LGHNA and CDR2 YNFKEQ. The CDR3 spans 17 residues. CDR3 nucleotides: TGTGCCAGCAGCCAAGACCTTGGCGGGGGGAGCTCCTACGAGCAGTACTTC. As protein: CASSQDLGGGSSYEQYF.

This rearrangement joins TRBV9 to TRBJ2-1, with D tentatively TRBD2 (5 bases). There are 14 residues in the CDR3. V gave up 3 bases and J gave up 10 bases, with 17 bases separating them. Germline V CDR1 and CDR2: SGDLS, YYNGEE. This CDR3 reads CASSGRPLEGEQFF. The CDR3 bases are TGTGCCAGCAGCGGCAGACCCTTAGAGGGCGAGCAGTTCTTC.

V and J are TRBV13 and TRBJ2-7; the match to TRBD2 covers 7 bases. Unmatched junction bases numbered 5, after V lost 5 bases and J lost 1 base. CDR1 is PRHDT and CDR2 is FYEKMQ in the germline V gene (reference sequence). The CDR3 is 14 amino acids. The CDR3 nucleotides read TGTGCCAGCAGCCCTGAGCGGGGTTCCTACGAGCAGTACTTC. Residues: CASSPERGSYEQYF.

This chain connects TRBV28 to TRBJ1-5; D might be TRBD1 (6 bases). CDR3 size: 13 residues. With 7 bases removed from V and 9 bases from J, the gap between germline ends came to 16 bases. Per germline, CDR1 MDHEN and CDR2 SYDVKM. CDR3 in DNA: TGTGCCAGCACCCCGGACAGACTTCTGCCCCAGCATTTT. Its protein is CASTPDRLLPQHF.

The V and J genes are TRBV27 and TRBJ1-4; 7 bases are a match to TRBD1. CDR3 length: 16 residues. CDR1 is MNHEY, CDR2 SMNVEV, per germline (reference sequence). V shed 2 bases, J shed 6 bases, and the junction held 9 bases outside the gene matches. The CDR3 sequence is CASSLPQTGQDEKLFF. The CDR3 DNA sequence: TGTGCCAGCAGTTTACCCCAGACAGGGCAGGATGAAAAACTGTTTTTT.

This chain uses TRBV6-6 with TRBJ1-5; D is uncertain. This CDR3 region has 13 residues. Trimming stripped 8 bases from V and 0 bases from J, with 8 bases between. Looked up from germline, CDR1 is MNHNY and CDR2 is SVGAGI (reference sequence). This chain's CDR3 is CASASYSNQPQHF. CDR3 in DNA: TGTGCCAGCGCGAGCTATAGCAATCAGCCCCAGCATTTT.

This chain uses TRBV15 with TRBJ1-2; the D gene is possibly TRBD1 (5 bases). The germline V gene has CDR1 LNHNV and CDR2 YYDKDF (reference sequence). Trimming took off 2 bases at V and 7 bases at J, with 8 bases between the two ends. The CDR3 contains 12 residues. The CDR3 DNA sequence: TGTGCCACCAGCAGACGTCAGGGTGGCTACACCTTC. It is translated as CATSRRQGGYTF. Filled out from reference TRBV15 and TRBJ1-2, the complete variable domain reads DAMVIQNPRYQVTQFGKPVTLSCSQTLNHNVMYWYQQKSSQAPKLLFHYYDKDFNNEADTPDNFQSRRPNTSFCFLDIRSPGLGDTAMYLCATSRRQGGYTFGSGTRLTVV.

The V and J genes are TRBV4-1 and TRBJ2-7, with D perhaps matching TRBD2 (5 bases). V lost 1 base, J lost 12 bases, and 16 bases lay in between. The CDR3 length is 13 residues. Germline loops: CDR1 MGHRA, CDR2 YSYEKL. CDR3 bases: TGCGCCAGCAGCCAAGTTCCGACCGGGATAACGTACTTC. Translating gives CASSQVPTGITYF.

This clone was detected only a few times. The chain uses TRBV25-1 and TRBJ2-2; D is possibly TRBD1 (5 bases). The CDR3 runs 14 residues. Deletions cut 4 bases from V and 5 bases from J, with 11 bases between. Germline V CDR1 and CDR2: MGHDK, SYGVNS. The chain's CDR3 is CASSGQGETGELFF. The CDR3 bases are TGTGCCAGCAGTGGGCAGGGTGAAACCGGGGAGCTGTTTTTT.

The CDR3 DNA reads TGTGCCAGCAGCTCAAGACTAGCGGGAGGTCATGAGCAGTTCTTC. This translates into CASSSRLAGGHEQFF. V usage is TRBV11-2 and J usage is TRBJ2-1; 13 nucleotides agree with TRBD2. CDR1 and CDR2 (germline): SGHAT, FQNNGV. V lost 4 bases, J lost 8 bases, and 5 bases stayed unmatched. The CDR3 totals 15 residues.

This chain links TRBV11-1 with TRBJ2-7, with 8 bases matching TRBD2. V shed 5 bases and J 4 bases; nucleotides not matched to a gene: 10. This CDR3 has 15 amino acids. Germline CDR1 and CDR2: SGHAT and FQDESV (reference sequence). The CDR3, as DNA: TGTGCCAGCAGCATGAGCGGGGGACTTAAGTACGAGCAGTACTTC. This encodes CASSMSGGLKYEQYF. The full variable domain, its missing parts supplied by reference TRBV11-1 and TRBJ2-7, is EAEVAQSPRYKITEKSQAVAFWCDPISGHATLYWYRQILGQGPELLVQFQDESVVDDSQLPKDRFSAERLKGVDSTLKIQPAELGDSAMYLCASSMSGGLKYEQYFGPGTRLTVT.

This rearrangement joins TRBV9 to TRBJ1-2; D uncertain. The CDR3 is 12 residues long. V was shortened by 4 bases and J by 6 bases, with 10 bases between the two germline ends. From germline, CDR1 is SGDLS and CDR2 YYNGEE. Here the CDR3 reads CASSYYKDGYTF. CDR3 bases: TGTGCCAGCAGCTATTACAAAGATGGCTACACCTTC.

The CDR3 protein is CASSPRQVQPQHF. The CDR3 bases are TGCGCCAGCAGTCCTAGACAGGTTCAGCCCCAGCATTTT. This chain links TRBV10-2 with TRBJ1-5; TRBD1 is a possible D gene (6 bases). Between the trimmed V and J ends, which lost 5 bases and 6 bases, there was a span of 11 bases. Germline V gene lookup returns CDR1 WSHSY and CDR2 SAAADI. The CDR3 spans 13 residues.